This T cell receptor (beta chain) is drawn from a study of T-cell memory formation after mild COVID-19. Findings of the study overall: Unconfirmed was the SARS-CoV-2 specificity of second-wave clones that peaked on day 37. Several responding clones turned up in pre-infection memory, indicating that cross-reactive memory may have taken part. Later expanders leaned CD4+, whereas clones that contracted between day 15 and 85 were balanced CD4/CD8.

UMIs and sample barcodes were carried by the TCR alpha and TCR beta cDNA libraries that 5'RACE produced using constant-segment primers. From the 5' RACE reads, TCRdb called clonotypes with MiXCR, one entry per CDR3 protein. The top ten clones hold 22% of a sample with some 250,000 distinct CDR3 sequences, approximately 9% of them seen once. As to this clonotype: Its antigen is as yet unknown.

The CDR3 totals 13 residues. Germline V CDR1 and CDR2: SGHRS, YFSETQ. Trimming stripped 4 bases from V and 8 bases from J, with 10 bases between. This sequence joins TRBV5-1 and TRBJ1-6, with D tentatively TRBD1 (5 bases). The receptor was derived from a young man who had mild COVID-19 (a few samples of this study predate the infection). Cell type and time point are not known. Sequenced input: PBMCs or a T cell subset sorted from them (not recorded which). The CDR3 reads CASSTGHYSPLHF. The CDR3 coding sequence is TGCGCCAGCAGCACAGGCCATTATTCACCCCTCCACTTT. Combining the CDR3 with reference TRBV5-1 and TRBJ1-6 gives the whole variable domain KAGVTQTPRYLIKTRGQQVTLSCSPISGHRSVSWYQQTPGQGLQFLFEYFSETQRNKGNFPGRFSGRQFSNSRSEMNVSTLELGDSALYLCASSTGHYSPLHFGNGTRLTVT.